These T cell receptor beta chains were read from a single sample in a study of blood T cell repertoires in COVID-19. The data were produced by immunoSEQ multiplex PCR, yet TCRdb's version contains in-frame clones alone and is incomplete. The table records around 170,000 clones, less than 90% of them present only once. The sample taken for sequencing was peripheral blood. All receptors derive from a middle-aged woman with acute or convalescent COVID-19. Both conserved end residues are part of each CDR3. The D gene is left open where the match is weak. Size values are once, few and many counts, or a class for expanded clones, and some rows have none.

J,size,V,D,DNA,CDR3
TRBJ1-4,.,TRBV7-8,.,TGTGCCAGCAGCTCGGGGTCGCGGGGGACGGGGGAAAAACTGTTTTTT,CASSSGSRGTGEKLFF
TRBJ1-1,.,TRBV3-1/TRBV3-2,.,TGTGCCAGCAGCCCAGGGCGTAACACTGAAGCTTTCTTT,CASSPGRNTEAFF
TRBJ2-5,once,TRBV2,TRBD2,TGTGCCAGCAGTGACGCTAGCGGGGGGGAGACCCAGTACTTC,CASSDASGGETQYF
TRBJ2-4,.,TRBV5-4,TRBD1,TGTGCCAGCAGCGGAGGACAGGGATTAGCCAAAAACATTCAGTACTTC,CASSGGQGLAKNIQYF
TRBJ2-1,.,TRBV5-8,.,TGTGCCAGCAGCTTAGCAGGACAGGGAGGGCACAATGAGCAGTTCTTC,CASSLAGQGGHNEQFF
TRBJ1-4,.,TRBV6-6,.,TGTGCCAGCAGAGAAACAGGGAGGGGGGTTAATGAAAAACTGTTTTTT,CASRETGRGVNEKLFF
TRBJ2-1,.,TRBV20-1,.,TGCAGTGCTAGAGCTCCCAGGGAGCAGTTCTTC,CSARAPREQFF
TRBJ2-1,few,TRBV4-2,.,TGTGCCAGCAGCCCTGGACTCTACAATGAGCAGTTCTTC,CASSPGLYNEQFF
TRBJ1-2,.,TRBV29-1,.,TGCAGCGCCATTAGATATACGGGGTATGGCTACACCTTC,CSAIRYTGYGYTF
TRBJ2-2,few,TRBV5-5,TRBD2,TGTGCCAGCAGCAGGGGACTAGCGGGAGCCGACAGGTCCGGGGAGCTGTTTTTT,CASSRGLAGADRSGELFF
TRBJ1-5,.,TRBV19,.,TGTGCCACCGGGGGGATGGGGAGCAATCAGCCCCAGCATTTT,CATGGMGSNQPQHF
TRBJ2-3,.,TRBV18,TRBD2,TGTGCCAGCTCACTGTCTAGCGGGAGGAACACAGATACGCAGTATTTT,CASSLSSGRNTDTQYF
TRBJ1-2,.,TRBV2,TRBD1,TGTGCCAGCAGGGAGCAACAGGGGGCGGGCGGCTACACCTTC,CASREQQGAGGYTF
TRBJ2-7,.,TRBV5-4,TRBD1,TGTGCCAGCAGCCCCGGACAGGGCCCCTACGAGCAGTACTTC,CASSPGQGPYEQYF
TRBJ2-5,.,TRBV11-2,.,TGTGCCAGCAGCTTAGGAGTTGGTCGGCAAGAGACCCAGTACTTC,CASSLGVGRQETQYF
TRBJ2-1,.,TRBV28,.,TGTGCCAGCAGTACCCCTCACAGGGGGCTAAGACTAGCGGATTACAATGAGCAGTTCTTC,CASSTPHRGLRLADYNEQFF
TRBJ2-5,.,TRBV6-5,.,TGTGCCAGCACCGGGAACCAAGAGACCCAGTACTTC,CASTGNQETQYF
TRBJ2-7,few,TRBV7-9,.,TGTGCCAGCAGCTTAGGTCTGCCAGGGAATACCTACGAGCAGTACTTC,CASSLGLPGNTYEQYF
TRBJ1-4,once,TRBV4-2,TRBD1,TGTGCCAGCAGCCAAGAGGGGAGACAGGGTGGAAAACTGTTTTTT,CASSQEGRQGGKLFF
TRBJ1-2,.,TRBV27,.,TGTGCCAGCAGTTACCTCGGAGAACCAAACTATGGCTACACCTTC,CASSYLGEPNYGYTF
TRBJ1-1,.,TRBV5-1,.,TGCGCCAGCAGCTTGCAGTCGGGCACTGAAGCTTTCTTT,CASSLQSGTEAFF
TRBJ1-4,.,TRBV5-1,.,TGCGCCAGCGGCCCGGGGAGGGGAGGTGAAAAACTGTTTTTT,CASGPGRGGEKLFF
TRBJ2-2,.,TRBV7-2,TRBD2,TGTGCCAGCAGCTCGAGCGGGGTGAACACCGGGGAGCTGTTTTTT,CASSSSGVNTGELFF
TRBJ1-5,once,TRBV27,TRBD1,TGTGCCAGCAGTTCGGGACAGGGGGCGATCAGCAATCAGCCCCAGCATTTT,CASSSGQGAISNQPQHF
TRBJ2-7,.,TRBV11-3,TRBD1,TGTGCCAGCAGCCCCGGGACAGGGGGATACGAGCAGTACTTC,CASSPGTGGYEQYF
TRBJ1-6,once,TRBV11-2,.,TGTGCCAGCAGCCCAAGACAGAGACTCAATTCACCCCTCCACTTT,CASSPRQRLNSPLHF
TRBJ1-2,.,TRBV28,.,TGTGCCAGCATAGGGGCGCGTTACTATGGCTACACCTTC,CASIGARYYGYTF
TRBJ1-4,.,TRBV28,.,TGTGCCAGCAGTCCCAGAAGGGAGGCAACTAATGAAAAACTGTTTTTT,CASSPRREATNEKLFF
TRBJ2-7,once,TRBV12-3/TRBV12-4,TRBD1,TGTGCCAGCAGTATGGACAGGATCTACGAGCAGTACTTC,CASSMDRIYEQYF
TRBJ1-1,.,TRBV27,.,TGTGCCAGCAGCTCCTCAGGGATTAAGTTGTGGCACACTGAAGCTTTCTTT,CASSSSGIKLWHTEAFF
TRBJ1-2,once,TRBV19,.,TGTGCCAGTAGTGAAGACAGACTCCTTATGGGTGGCTACACCTTC,CASSEDRLLMGGYTF
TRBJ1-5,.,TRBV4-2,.,TGTGCCAGCAGCCAAGAGGTCAGTGGTCAGCCCCAGCATTTT,CASSQEVSGQPQHF
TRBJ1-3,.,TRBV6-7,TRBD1,TGTGCCAGCAGTTCAGGGACTATCGGACAGGGCAACGGAAACACCATATATTTT,CASSSGTIGQGNGNTIYF
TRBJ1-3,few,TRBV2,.,TGTGCCAGCAGTGAAGCCCCCCTCTCTGGAAACACCATATATTTT,CASSEAPLSGNTIYF
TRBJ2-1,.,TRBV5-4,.,TGTGCCAGCAGCTTGCTTCGGGAGCAGTTCTTC,CASSLLREQFF
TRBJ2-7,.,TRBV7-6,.,TGTGCCAGCAGCGCCGGGGGAGGTAGCTACGAGCAGTACTTC,CASSAGGGSYEQYF
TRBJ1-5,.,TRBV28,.,TGTGCCAGCAGTTTCCTGGACAGAGACAATCAGCCCCAGCATTTT,CASSFLDRDNQPQHF
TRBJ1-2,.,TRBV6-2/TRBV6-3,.,TGTGCCAGCAGTTTCGCAGCTAACTATGGCTACACCTTC,CASSFAANYGYTF
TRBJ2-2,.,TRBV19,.,TGTGCCAGTAGGAAAGGGGAGGCGAACACCGGGGAGCTGTTTTTT,CASRKGEANTGELFF
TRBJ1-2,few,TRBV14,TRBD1,TGTGCCAGCAGCCAAGAAGTTGGGACAGGTATAATCGTAGGCTACACCTTC,CASSQEVGTGIIVGYTF
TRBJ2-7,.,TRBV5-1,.,TGCGCCAGCAGTGTGGGACAAATCTACGAGCAGTACTTC,CASSVGQIYEQYF
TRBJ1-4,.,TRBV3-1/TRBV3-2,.,TGTGCCAGCAGCCAAGCCGGCAGGGTCGGTGAAAAACTGTTTTTT,CASSQAGRVGEKLFF
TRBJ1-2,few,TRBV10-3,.,TGTGCCATCAGCCGAGCACAGATCGACTATGGCTACACCTTC,CAISRAQIDYGYTF
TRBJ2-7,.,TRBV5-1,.,TGCGCCAGCAGGGAACAGGAACTTAGCTCCTACGAGCAGTACTTC,CASREQELSSYEQYF
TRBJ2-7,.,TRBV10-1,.,TGCGCCAGCAGTGAGTCGACATCCATGGACACCGCCTCCTACGAGCAGTACTTC,CASSESTSMDTASYEQYF
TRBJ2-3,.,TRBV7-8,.,TGTGCCAGCAGCACGCGCCCGCAGGCCGATACGCAGTATTTT,CASSTRPQADTQYF